These 15 T cell receptor beta chains share one sample of origin, sequenced in a study of T cell responses to AZD1222 COVID-19 vaccine. Repertoires were generated with immunoSEQ multiplex PCR, while TCRdb's copy carries only in-frame clones and drops some. The sample records more than 95,000 clones, roughly 91% being singletons. Sequencing used peripheral blood, obtained on day 0 of MenACWY control vaccination. The receptors come from an adult in good health.

The chain has TRBV6-4 and TRBJ1-1; D is unclear. The germline V and J ends were trimmed by 0 bases and 6 bases, with 8 bases remaining between them. CDR1 and CDR2 from the germline V gene are MRHNA and SNTAGT. The CDR3 loop spans 13 amino acids. The CDR3 spells CASSDSKGSEAFF. The CDR3 DNA sequence: TGTGCCAGCAGTGACTCCAAGGGCTCTGAAGCTTTCTTT.

The chain has TRBV27 and TRBJ1-2; a possible D gene is TRBD1 (6 bases). Germline V gives CDR1 MNHEY, CDR2 SMNVEV (reference sequence). The V gene lost 8 bases and the J gene lost 2 bases, with 12 bases spanning the gap. The CDR3 sequence is 13 residues long. CDR3 sequence reads: CASATTGNYGYTF. CDR3 nucleotide sequence: TGTGCCAGCGCCACGACAGGAAACTATGGCTACACCTTC.

V usage is TRBV7-8 and J usage is TRBJ1-1, with 7 bases that match TRBD1. Per the germline V gene, CDR1 is SGHVS and CDR2 is FQNEAQ. The CDR3 is 17 amino acids. Unmatched junction bases numbered 8, after V lost 1 base and J lost 0 bases. CDR3: CASSLGNRGPMNTEAFF. For the CDR3, the DNA is TGTGCCAGCAGCTTAGGTAACAGGGGCCCGATGAACACTGAAGCTTTCTTT.

This clone was seen only a few times. The rearrangement links TRBV4-1 to TRBJ2-1, with 9 positions matching TRBD2. The CDR3 extends over 18 amino acids. Trimming cost V 4 bases and J 4 bases; bases outside gene matches: 14. Per the germline V gene, CDR1 is MGHRA and CDR2 is YSYEKL. Written as DNA, the CDR3 is TGCGCCAGCAGCCTCCCCAAGGCTAGCGGGAATAGGTACAATGAGCAGTTCTTC. Amino acids: CASSLPKASGNRYNEQFF.

This clone was found a few times. The chain links TRBV2 to TRBJ1-5, with D possibly matching TRBD1 (5 bases). Germline CDR1 SNHLY, CDR2 FYNNEI. V lost 6 bases and J 0 bases, leaving 12 bases between the germline ends. The length of the CDR3 is 15 residues. DNA of the CDR3: TGTGCCAGCAGGCTCGGGACTACTAGCAATCAGCCCCAGCATTTT. The encoded protein is CASRLGTTSNQPQHF. The whole variable domain, filled in from reference TRBV2 and TRBJ1-5, reads EPEVTQTPSHQVTQMGQEVILRCVPISNHLYFYWYRQILGQKVEFLVSFYNNEISEKSEIFDDQFSVERPDGSNFTLKIRSTKLEDSAMYFCASRLGTTSNQPQHFGDGTRLSIL.

The genes are TRBV10-1 and TRBJ2-5; 9 bases fit TRBD1. Germline V gene sequence: CDR1 WNHNN, CDR2 SYGVQD (reference sequence). This CDR3 is 14 amino acids long. J gave up 2 bases and V 6 bases, and 4 bases lay outside the gene matches. The DNA for the CDR3 is TGCGCCAGCAGGGACAGGGGCCATCAAGAGACCCAGTACTTC. The encoded protein is CASRDRGHQETQYF.

The J gene is TRBJ1-2, the V gene TRBV11-3; the D is unclear. Germline CDR1 is SGHNT and CDR2 is YENEEA. Trimming stripped 5 bases from V and 8 bases from J, with 12 bases between. There are 12 residues in the CDR3. CDR3 sequence (DNA): TGTGCCAGCAGCCCCTCGCTGGGAGGCTACACCTTC. Translated, it gives CASSPSLGGYTF.

The chain is built from TRBV24-1 and TRBJ2-2, with TRBD2 matching 10 bases. Germline V lookup: CDR1 KGHDR, CDR2 SFDVKD. V trimming: 6 bases; J trimming: 6 bases; junction bases outside the gene matches: 15. CDR3 length: 18 amino acids. The chain's CDR3 is CATSTSEGTSGIAGELFF. DNA for the CDR3: TGTGCCACCAGTACCAGCGAGGGAACTAGCGGGATAGCCGGGGAGCTGTTTTTT.

The chain employs TRBV11-2 and TRBJ1-1; D gene uncertain. CDR1 and CDR2 from the germline V gene are SGHAT and FQNNGV. Deletions cut 3 bases from V and 2 bases from J, with 13 bases between. The CDR3 loop spans 15 amino acids. CDR3 sequence reads: CASSLNTGLNTEAFF. CDR3 nucleotide sequence: TGTGCCAGCAGCTTGAATACCGGTCTTAACACTGAAGCTTTCTTT.

The genes are TRBV2 and TRBJ1-2, with D tentatively TRBD1 (6 bases). The CDR3 has 14 residues. CDR1 and CDR2 (germline): SNHLY, FYNNEI. The ends were cut back, 2 bases at V and 4 bases at J, with 11 bases in the middle. The CDR3 sequence is CASSERGLSYGYTF. The CDR3 bases are TGTGCCAGCAGTGAACGGGGGCTTTCCTATGGCTACACCTTC.

The chain carries TRBV4-2 and TRBJ2-7, with 8 bases identical to TRBD2. CDR1 and CDR2 from the germline V gene are LGHNA and YNFKEQ. Trimming removed 0 bases from V and 5 bases from J; junction bases left unmatched: 12. The CDR3 has 17 residues. The CDR3 DNA reads as TGTGCCAGCAGCCAAGAAGCAACCGGGACTAGGATCGACGAGCAGTACTTC. The encoded protein is CASSQEATGTRIDEQYF.

The chain employs TRBV27 and TRBJ1-2; the D gene is possibly TRBD1 (6 bases). Germline CDR1 reads MNHEY; CDR2 reads SMNVEV (reference sequence). This CDR3 is 15 amino acids long. The V end was cut by 5 bases, the J end by 6 bases, with 19 bases between. CDR3 protein: CASSEQGGPINGYTF. CDR3 nucleotide sequence: TGTGCCAGCAGTGAACAGGGAGGGCCAATTAATGGCTACACCTTC.

With respect to this clone: In the same sample, other DNA sequences code for this CDR3. This rearrangement joins TRBV3-1 (or the pseudogene TRBV3-2) to TRBJ2-3, with D perhaps given as TRBD1 or TRBD2 (5 bases each). The length of the CDR3 is 13 residues. Germline V gives CDR1 LGHDT, CDR2 YNNKEL (reference sequence). Trimming stripped 2 bases from V and 4 bases from J, with 7 bases between. The CDR3 DNA reads TGTGCCAGCAGCCAACAGGGACCAGATACGCAGTATTTT. This translates into CASSQQGPDTQYF.

V usage is TRBV10-3 and J usage is TRBJ2-3; 10 positions match TRBD2. CDR3 length equals 14 residues. The ends lost 4 bases at V and 6 bases at J; junction bases unmatched: 4. CDR1 ENHRY and CDR2 SYGVKD come from the germline V gene. Written as DNA, the CDR3 is TGTGCCATCAGTGCCCAGCGGGAGGGGGATACGCAGTATTTT. Amino acids: CAISAQREGDTQYF.

The rearrangement uses TRBV11-1 and TRBJ2-7; TRBD2 matches 7 bases. J gave up 0 bases and V 1 base, and 3 bases lay outside the gene matches. This CDR3 comprises 15 residues. Germline CDR1 is SGHAT and CDR2 is FQDESV (reference sequence). This CDR3 reads CASSLGLAASYEQYF. For the CDR3, the DNA is TGTGCCAGCAGCTTAGGCCTAGCGGCCTCCTACGAGCAGTACTTC.